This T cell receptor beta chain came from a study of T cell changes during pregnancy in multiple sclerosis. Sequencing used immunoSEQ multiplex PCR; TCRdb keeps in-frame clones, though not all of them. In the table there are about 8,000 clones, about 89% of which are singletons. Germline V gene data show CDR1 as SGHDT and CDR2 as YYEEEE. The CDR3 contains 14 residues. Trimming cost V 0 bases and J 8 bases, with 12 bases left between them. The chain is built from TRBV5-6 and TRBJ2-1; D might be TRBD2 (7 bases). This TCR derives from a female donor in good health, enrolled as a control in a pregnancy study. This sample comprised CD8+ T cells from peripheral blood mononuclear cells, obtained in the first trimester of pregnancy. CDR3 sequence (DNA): TGTGCCAGCAGCTTGGGTAGGGGGGGGCATGAGCAGTTCTTC. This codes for CASSLGRGGHEQFF.